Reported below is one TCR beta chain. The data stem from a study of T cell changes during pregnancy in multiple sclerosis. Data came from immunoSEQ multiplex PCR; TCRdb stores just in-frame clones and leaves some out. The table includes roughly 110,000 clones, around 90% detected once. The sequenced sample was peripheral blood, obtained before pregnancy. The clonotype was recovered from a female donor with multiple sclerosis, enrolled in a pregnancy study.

CDR3 loop: CASSLGSGRSNEQFF. DNA for the CDR3: TGCGCCAGCAGCTTGGGTAGCGGGAGATCCAATGAGCAGTTCTTC. The chain couples TRBV5-1 to TRBJ2-1; 9 nucleotides align to TRBD2. J lost 6 bases, V lost 0 bases, and 4 bases had no gene match. Germline values: CDR1 SGHRS, CDR2 YFSETQ. The CDR3 is made up of 15 amino acids.